A selection of T cell receptor beta chains follows, all from one sample in a study of T-cell reconstitution after alpha-beta-depleted transplantation in children. TCRdb reanalysed the PCR reads using MiXCR and keeps one entry per CDR3 protein. The sample yields 450,000 to 550,000 distinct CDR3 sequences, over 9.5% seen once. The sequences come from PBMCs, mostly from graft donor cells, collected 180 days after TCRalphabeta/CD19-depleted stem cell transplant. The receptors were sampled from a female patient aged 2-9 years who had a stem cell transplant for aplastic anemia, so the T cells may come from the graft donor. The CDR3 runs from the conserved cysteine through the conserved F or W. D genes are given only for firm matches. The listing skips clone size in some rows; elsewhere it reads once, few, many or a size class.

NA	TRBJ1-4	TRBD1	TRBV12-3/TRBV12-4	TGTGCCAGCAGTTTAGACAGGGGGAAGGCTAATGAAAAACTGTTTTTT	CASSLDRGKANEKLFF
NA	TRBJ2-2	TRBD2	TRBV6-5	TGTGCCAGCAGTTACTCTGGACTAGCGGGGAACACCGGGGAGCTGTTTTTT	CASSYSGLAGNTGELFF
NA	TRBJ2-1	NA	TRBV19	TGTGCCAGTACGCGGACTACGTCCTACAATGAGCAGTTCTTC	CASTRTTSYNEQFF
NA	TRBJ2-2	TRBD2	TRBV7-2	TGTGCCAGCAGCCCGATAGCGGGAGGGCCTCCCGGGGAGCTGTTTTTT	CASSPIAGGPPGELFF
NA	TRBJ2-7	NA	TRBV15	TGTGCCACCAGCAGATGGGCCAGGGTCCCTACCTACGAGCAGTACTTC	CATSRWARVPTYEQYF
NA	TRBJ2-7	TRBD1	TRBV20-1	TGCAGTGCCGTTGCCGTCGGGACAGGACGCGACTACGAGCAGTACTTC	CSAVAVGTGRDYEQYF
few	TRBJ1-5	NA	TRBV7-2	TGTGCCAGCAGCTCCGACAGCCATAGCAATCAGCCCCAGCATTTT	CASSSDSHSNQPQHF
few	TRBJ1-5	NA	TRBV15	TGTGCCACCAGCGTAGGGGGTGGTGGCAATCAGCCCCAGCATTTT	CATSVGGGGNQPQHF
few	TRBJ2-2	NA	TRBV29-1	TGCAGCGTTGAAGATTTCTCGGGCCCAAACACCGGGGAGCTGTTTTTT	CSVEDFSGPNTGELFF
few	TRBJ1-4	NA	TRBV20-1	TGCAGTGCACGGGACGGTTCAACTAATGAAAAACTGTTTTTT	CSARDGSTNEKLFF
NA	TRBJ2-2	NA	TRBV5-1	TGCGCCAGCAGCTTACTGACTGAAACCGGGGAGCTGTTTTTT	CASSLLTETGELFF
NA	TRBJ2-5	TRBD1	TRBV12-3/TRBV12-4	TGTGCCAGCACCTTCTCCTTCAGGGGGGAGACCCAGTACTTC	CASTFSFRGETQYF
few	TRBJ2-1	NA	TRBV29-1	TGCAGCGTTGAAGCTAGGGGACTCAGGGATGAGCAGTTCTTC	CSVEARGLRDEQFF
NA	TRBJ1-1	NA	TRBV9	TGTGCCAGCAGCGTAGGCCCCGGGACGGGGAACACTGAAGCTTTCTTT	CASSVGPGTGNTEAFF
few	TRBJ2-2	NA	TRBV7-3	TGTGCCAGCAGCTTACTCCCCGGGGCCGGGGAGCTGTTTTTT	CASSLLPGAGELFF
few	TRBJ2-2	NA	TRBV20-1	TGCAGTGCTCTCCTTCCGGGTGCTTGGAACACCGGGGAGCTGTTTTTT	CSALLPGAWNTGELFF
few	TRBJ1-5	NA	TRBV24-1	TGTGCCACCAGTGATTCCGAGGGTTGGAATCAGCCCCAGCATTTT	CATSDSEGWNQPQHF
many	TRBJ2-2	NA	TRBV4-3	TGCGCCTCAGAGGAGGTGGACACCGGGGAGCTGTTTTTT	CASEEVDTGELFF
few	TRBJ2-5	NA	TRBV24-1	TGTGCCACCATGGATAGCGGTAAGGGGGAGACCCAGTACTTC	CATMDSGKGETQYF
NA	TRBJ1-4	NA	TRBV18	TGTGCCAGCTCACACCGGGACACCCATGAAAAACTGTTTTTT	CASSHRDTHEKLFF
few	TRBJ2-3	NA	TRBV20-1	TGCAGTGCTTCGGGTGATTACACAGATACGCAGTATTTT	CSASGDYTDTQYF
few	TRBJ2-1	NA	TRBV21-1	TGTGCCAGCAGCAAATCTAGATATGAGCAGTTCTTC	CASSKSRYEQFF
many	TRBJ2-1	TRBD2	TRBV5-1	TGCGCCAGCAGCTCGACACTAGCGGGGTTTGCCAATGAGCAGTTCTTC	CASSSTLAGFANEQFF
NA	TRBJ1-2	NA	TRBV11-3	TGTGCCAGCACCGGACCGGACTCTAACTATGGCTACACCTTC	CASTGPDSNYGYTF
many	TRBJ2-2	NA	TRBV20-1	TGCAGTGCAAAACAGGGACCCGGGGAGCTGTTTTTT	CSAKQGPGELFF
few	TRBJ2-5	NA	TRBV6-6	TGTGCCACCACCTCTCTCGAGACCCAGTACTTC	CATTSLETQYF
few	TRBJ1-3	TRBD1	TRBV6-1	TGTGCCAGCAGTGCCGGGACAGGGCCTGGAAACACCATATATTTT	CASSAGTGPGNTIYF
NA	TRBJ1-5	NA	TRBV7-6	TGTGCCAGCAGCTTAAAAGCGTCCGTTAGGGTGGTTCAGCCCCAGCATTTT	CASSLKASVRVVQPQHF
NA	TRBJ1-2	NA	TRBV30	TGTGCCTGGAGTACAGACTATGGCTACACCTTC	CAWSTDYGYTF
NA	TRBJ2-1	TRBD2	TRBV29-1	TGCAGCAAAGGACTAGCGGGAGTCGAGCAGTTCTTC	CSKGLAGVEQFF
NA	TRBJ1-4	TRBD1	TRBV20-1	TGCAGTGCTAGAAGGACAGGGACACCTAATGAAAAACTGTTTTTT	CSARRTGTPNEKLFF
few	TRBJ2-7	NA	TRBV4-3	TGCGCCAGCAGCCAAGAAGCTCCGGGGGTCGGCGAGCAGTACTTC	CASSQEAPGVGEQYF
NA	TRBJ2-5	NA	TRBV7-2	TGTGCCAGCAGCTTAGGTGGGGTGAAAGAGACCCAGTACTTC	CASSLGGVKETQYF